A selection of T cell receptor beta chains follows, all from one sample in a study of blood T cell repertoires in COVID-19. Only in-frame clones appear in the TCRdb table, and some are missing; sequencing was by immunoSEQ multiplex PCR. Here the sample spans fewer than 100,000 clones, around 87% being singletons. The sample comprised peripheral blood. The origin of the receptors is an elderly woman with acute or convalescent COVID-19. The CDR3 runs from the conserved cysteine through the conserved F or W.

CDR3	V	J
CASSVGSSETQYF	TRBV9	TRBJ2-5
CASSILGVNTEAFF	TRBV7-2	TRBJ1-1
CASSEGGTFSPLHF	TRBV6-4	TRBJ1-6
CASSRGTANYGYTF	TRBV7-8	TRBJ1-2
CASKVSKAGGDKNIQYF	TRBV2	TRBJ2-4
CASSYASGDTDTQYF	TRBV6-2/TRBV6-3	TRBJ2-3
CASSDRDRGHEQFF	TRBV2	TRBJ2-1
CASSPLIRDRGMNEQFF	TRBV7-8	TRBJ2-1
CASRAGVGNEQFF	TRBV28	TRBJ2-1
CASSVVAGANTGELFF	TRBV9	TRBJ2-2
CSASNVAGMQDTQYF	TRBV20-1	TRBJ2-3
CASSLRTANTGELFF	TRBV5-4	TRBJ2-2
CASPLDGYTF	TRBV2	TRBJ1-2
CASKFNAGQGSHNEQFF	TRBV3-1/TRBV3-2	TRBJ2-1
CASRTGTALEQYF	TRBV6-6	TRBJ2-7
CAGWDRDRGRDTGELFF	TRBV7-9	TRBJ2-2
CASSLGTDQETQYF	TRBV7-7	TRBJ2-5
CASSPQREGGYTF	TRBV6-5	TRBJ1-2
CASSGTSGGSRGGDTQYF	TRBV6-2/TRBV6-3	TRBJ2-3
CASSLPDMRTEAFF	TRBV7-8	TRBJ1-1
CASTDRGPGTDTQYF	TRBV7-9	TRBJ2-3
CATSDPGEGYTF	TRBV24-1	TRBJ1-2
CASSRSGRPYNEQFF	TRBV2	TRBJ2-1